This entry describes one T cell receptor (beta chain). The target antigen is unknown. The data stem from a study of T-cell memory formation after mild COVID-19. On the study more broadly: TCR clusters were mostly confined to one donor each. Whole-study results and caveats: Contracting clones localized mainly to CM and EM when CD4+ and mainly to EMRA when CD8+. Clones contracting day 15 to 85 were balanced CD4/CD8; later expanders leaned CD4+.

Libraries for TCRalpha and TCRbeta carried sample barcodes and unique molecular identifiers via 5'RACE. TCRdb ran MiXCR on the 5' RACE reads and lists one entry per CDR3 protein. The table records 350,000 to 450,000 distinct CDR3 sequences, roughly a quarter of them present only once. The V gene's germline CDR1 is KGHDR and CDR2 SFDVKD. This CDR3 comprises 15 residues. The J segment lost 2 bases and the V segment lost 2 bases, leaving 2 bases of the junction unmatched. The chain couples TRBV24-1 to TRBJ2-7; 10 nucleotides agree with TRBD1. Sequencing was done on a sample of PBMCs or a T cell subset sorted from them (not recorded which). The sequence was collected from an adult woman who had mild COVID-19 (a few samples of this study predate the infection). Cell type and time point are not known. The chain's CDR3 is CATSDWGQGTYEQYF. DNA for the CDR3: TGTGCCACCAGTGATTGGGGACAGGGGACCTACGAGCAGTACTTC.